This T cell receptor (beta chain) was identified during a study of shared clonotypes between healthy human individuals. Sequencing was performed with immunoSEQ multiplex PCR; in TCRdb, only in-frame clones are kept and a portion is missing. The sample includes about 650,000 clones, 95% to 96% of them seen just once. CD45RO negativity and positive selection for CCR7 defined naive CD8 cells, a population that excluded terminally differentiated effector memory CD45RA+ cells. There are 15 residues in the CDR3. V lost 6 bases and J 0 bases, leaving 15 bases between the germline ends. Germline-derived CDR1 and CDR2 are MNHEY and SMNVEV (reference sequence).

Sequenced: naive CD8+ T cells sorted from blood. The genes are TRBV27 and TRBJ2-7; perhaps TRBD2 as D (6 bases). This sequence was found in a woman aged 30 to 39 in good health. CDR3 DNA sequence: TGTGCCAGCAGCGCTATCGGGGGTTACTCCTACGAGCAGTACTTC. Translating it yields CASSAIGGYSYEQYF.